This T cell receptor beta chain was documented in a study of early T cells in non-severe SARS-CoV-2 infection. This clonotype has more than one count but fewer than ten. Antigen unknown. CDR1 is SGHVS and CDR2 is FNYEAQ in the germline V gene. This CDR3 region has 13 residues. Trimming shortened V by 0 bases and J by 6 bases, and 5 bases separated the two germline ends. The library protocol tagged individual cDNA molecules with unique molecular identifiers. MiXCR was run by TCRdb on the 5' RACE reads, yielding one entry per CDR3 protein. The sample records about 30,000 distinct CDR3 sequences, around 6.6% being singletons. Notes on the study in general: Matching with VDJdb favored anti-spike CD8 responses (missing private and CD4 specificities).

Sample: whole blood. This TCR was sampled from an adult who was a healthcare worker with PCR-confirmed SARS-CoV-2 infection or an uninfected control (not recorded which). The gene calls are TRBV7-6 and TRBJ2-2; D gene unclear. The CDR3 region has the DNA TGTGCCAGCAGCTTAGCCCCCTCCGGGGAGCTGTTTTTT. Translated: CASSLAPSGELFF. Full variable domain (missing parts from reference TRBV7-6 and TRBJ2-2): GAGVSQSPRYKVTKRGQDVALRCDPISGHVSLYWYRQALGQGPEFLTYFNYEAQQDKSGLPNDRFSAERPEGSISTLTIQRTEQRDSAMYRCASSLAPSGELFFGEGSRLTVL.